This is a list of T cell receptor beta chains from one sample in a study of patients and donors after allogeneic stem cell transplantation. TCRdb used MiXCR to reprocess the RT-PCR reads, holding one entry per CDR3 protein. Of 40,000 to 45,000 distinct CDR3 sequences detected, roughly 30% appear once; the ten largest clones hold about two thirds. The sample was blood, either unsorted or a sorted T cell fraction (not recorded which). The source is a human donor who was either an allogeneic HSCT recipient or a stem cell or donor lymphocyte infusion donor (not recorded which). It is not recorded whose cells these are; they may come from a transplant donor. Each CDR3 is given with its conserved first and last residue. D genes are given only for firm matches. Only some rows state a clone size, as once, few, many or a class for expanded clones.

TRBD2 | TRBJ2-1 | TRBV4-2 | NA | TGTGCCAGCAGCCAAGACTCTAGCGGGATCCGTGAGCAGTTCTTC | CASSQDSSGIREQFF
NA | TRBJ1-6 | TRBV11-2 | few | TGTGCCAGCAGCCTCGACAGTTCACCCCTCCACTTT | CASSLDSSPLHF
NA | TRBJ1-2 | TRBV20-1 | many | TGCAGTGTACACAGTAACTATGGCTACACCTTC | CSVHSNYGYTF
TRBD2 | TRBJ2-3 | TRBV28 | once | TGTGCCAGCAGTTACGCGGGAGACAACACAGATACGCAGTATTTT | CASSYAGDNTDTQYF
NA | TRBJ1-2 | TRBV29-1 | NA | TGCAGCGTTCCGGGACGGATCGATTTTAACTATGGCTACACCTTC | CSVPGRIDFNYGYTF
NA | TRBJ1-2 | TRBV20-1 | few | TGCAGTGCTACAACGTCGCGTGGGGATGGCTATGGCTACACCTTC | CSATTSRGDGYGYTF
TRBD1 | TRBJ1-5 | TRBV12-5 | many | TGTGCTAGTGGCCTGGGACAGGGAAAGGTCTATCAGCCCCAGCATTTT | CASGLGQGKVYQPQHF
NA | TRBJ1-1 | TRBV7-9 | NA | TGTGCCAGCAGCTTATACGGGTACGGGGGAATGACTGAAGCTTTCTTT | CASSLYGYGGMTEAFF
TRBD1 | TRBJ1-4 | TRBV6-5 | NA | TGTGCCAGCAGTCTCAGGGGGGGCGCCTTGACTAATGAAAAACTGTTTTTT | CASSLRGGALTNEKLFF
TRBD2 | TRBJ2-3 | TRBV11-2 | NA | TGTGCCAGCAGCTCCGATGGCGGGAGGGTCACAGATACGCAGTATTTT | CASSSDGGRVTDTQYF
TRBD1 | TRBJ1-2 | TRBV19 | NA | TGTGCCAGTAGTATAGCCCTTAACAGGGGCTATGGCTACACCTTC | CASSIALNRGYGYTF
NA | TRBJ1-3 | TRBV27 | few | TGTGCCAGCAGTTTATCTGTGGGTAACACCATATATTTT | CASSLSVGNTIYF
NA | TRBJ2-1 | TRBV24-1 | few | TGTGCCACCAGTGAGTATAGAGGAGAGCAGTTCTTC | CATSEYRGEQFF
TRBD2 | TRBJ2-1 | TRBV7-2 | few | TGTGCCAGCAGCTCCGGACTAGCTCCTCACAATGAGCAGTTCTTC | CASSSGLAPHNEQFF
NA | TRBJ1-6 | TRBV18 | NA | TGTGCCAGCTCACCACCCGGATTGGGGGTGAATTCACCCCTCCACTTT | CASSPPGLGVNSPLHF
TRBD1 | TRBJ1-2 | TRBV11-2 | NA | TGTGCCAGCAGCCCTGTCCGGCAGGGGGAGGACTATGGCTACACCTTC | CASSPVRQGEDYGYTF
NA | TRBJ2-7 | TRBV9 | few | TGTGCCAGCAGCGTAACACCATTTTACGAGCAGTACTTC | CASSVTPFYEQYF
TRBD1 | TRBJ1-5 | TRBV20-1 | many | TGCAGTGCTAGATCCCCTCGACAGGGGGCGAGTAGCAATCAGCCCCAGCATTTT | CSARSPRQGASSNQPQHF
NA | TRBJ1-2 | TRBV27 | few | TGTGCCAGCAGGACCCCAAGGGAAGGCTATGGCTACACCTTC | CASRTPREGYGYTF
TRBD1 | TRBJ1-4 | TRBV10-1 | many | TGCGCCAGCAGTGCCGGGACAGGGGAATATACTAATGAAAAACTGTTTTTT | CASSAGTGEYTNEKLFF
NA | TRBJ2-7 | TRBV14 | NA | TGTGCCAGCAGCCAAGGGGGAAGGGAAGTAGACGAGCAGTACTTC | CASSQGGREVDEQYF
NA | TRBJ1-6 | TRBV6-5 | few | TGTGCCAGCAGCCGGACTTACGGGACAAAGTATTCACCCCTCCACTTT | CASSRTYGTKYSPLHF
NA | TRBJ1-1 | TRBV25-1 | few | TGTGCCAGCAGTGCCCTAAGGGGGGATCTAAGAGCTTTCTTT | CASSALRGDLRAFF
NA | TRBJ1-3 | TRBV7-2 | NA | TGTGCCAGCAGCCTCTGGGACAGAAACACCATATATTTT | CASSLWDRNTIYF
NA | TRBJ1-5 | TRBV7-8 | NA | TGTGCCAGCAGCTCTCCACGCAGATCCGGGGCGGGGAATCAGCCCCAGCATTTT | CASSSPRRSGAGNQPQHF
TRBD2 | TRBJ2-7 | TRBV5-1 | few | TGCGCCAGCAGCTTGAACCTAGCGGGTCGCTACGAGCAGTACTTC | CASSLNLAGRYEQYF
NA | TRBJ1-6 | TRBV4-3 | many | TGCGCCAGCAGCTCTGCGGGGGTGTGGACACCCCTCCACTTT | CASSSAGVWTPLHF
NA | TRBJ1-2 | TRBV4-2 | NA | TGTGCCAGCAGCCAAGATAAGGGAGGCACTAACTATGGCTACACCTTC | CASSQDKGGTNYGYTF
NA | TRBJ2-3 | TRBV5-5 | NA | TGTGCCAGCAGCCAGGTTGGGCTAGATACGCAGTATTTT | CASSQVGLDTQYF